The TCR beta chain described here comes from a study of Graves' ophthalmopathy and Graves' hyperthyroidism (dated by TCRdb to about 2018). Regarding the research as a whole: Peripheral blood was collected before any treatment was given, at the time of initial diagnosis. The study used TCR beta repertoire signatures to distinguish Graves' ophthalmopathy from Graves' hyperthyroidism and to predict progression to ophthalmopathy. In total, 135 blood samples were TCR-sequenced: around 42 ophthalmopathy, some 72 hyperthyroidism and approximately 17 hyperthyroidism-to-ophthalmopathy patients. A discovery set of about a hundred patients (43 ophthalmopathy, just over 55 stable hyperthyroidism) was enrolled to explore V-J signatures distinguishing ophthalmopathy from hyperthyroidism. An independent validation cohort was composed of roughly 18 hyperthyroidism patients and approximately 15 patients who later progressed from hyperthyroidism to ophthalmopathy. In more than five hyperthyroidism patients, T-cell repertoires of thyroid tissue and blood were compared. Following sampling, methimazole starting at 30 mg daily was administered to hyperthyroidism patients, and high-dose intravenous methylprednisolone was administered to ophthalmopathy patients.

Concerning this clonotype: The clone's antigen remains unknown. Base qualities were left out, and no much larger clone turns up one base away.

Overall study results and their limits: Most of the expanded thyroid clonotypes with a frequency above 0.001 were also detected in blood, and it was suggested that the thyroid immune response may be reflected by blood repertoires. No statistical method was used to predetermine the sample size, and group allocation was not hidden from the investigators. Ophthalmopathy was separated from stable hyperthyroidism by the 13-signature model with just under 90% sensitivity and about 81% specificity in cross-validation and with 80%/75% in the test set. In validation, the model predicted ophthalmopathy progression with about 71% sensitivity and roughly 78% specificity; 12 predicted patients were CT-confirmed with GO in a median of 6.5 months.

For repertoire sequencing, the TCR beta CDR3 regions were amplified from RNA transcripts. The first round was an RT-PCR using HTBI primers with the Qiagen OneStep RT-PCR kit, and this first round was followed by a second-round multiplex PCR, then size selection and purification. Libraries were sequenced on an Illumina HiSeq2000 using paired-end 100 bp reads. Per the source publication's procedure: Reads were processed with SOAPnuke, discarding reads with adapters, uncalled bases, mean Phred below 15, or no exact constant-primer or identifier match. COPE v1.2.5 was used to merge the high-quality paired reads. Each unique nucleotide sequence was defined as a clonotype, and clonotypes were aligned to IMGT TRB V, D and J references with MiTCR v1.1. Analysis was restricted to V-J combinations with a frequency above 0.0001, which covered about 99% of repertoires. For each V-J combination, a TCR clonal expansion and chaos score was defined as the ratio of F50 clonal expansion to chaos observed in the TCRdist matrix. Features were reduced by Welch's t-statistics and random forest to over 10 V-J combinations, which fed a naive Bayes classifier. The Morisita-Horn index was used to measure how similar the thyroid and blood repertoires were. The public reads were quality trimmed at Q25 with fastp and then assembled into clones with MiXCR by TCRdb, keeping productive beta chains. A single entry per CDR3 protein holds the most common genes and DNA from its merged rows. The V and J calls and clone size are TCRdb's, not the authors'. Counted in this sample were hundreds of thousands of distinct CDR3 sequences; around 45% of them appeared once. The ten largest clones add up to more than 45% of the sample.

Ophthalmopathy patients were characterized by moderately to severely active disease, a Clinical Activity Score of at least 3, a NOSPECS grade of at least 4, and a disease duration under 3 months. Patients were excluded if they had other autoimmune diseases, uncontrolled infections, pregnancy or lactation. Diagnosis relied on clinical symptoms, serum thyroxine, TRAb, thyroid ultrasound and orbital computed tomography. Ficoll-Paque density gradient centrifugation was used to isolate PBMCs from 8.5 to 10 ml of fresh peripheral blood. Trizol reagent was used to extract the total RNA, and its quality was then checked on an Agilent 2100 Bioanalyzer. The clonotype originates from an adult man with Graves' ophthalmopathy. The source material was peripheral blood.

This receptor has the CDR3 CASSQDMGRENSYEQYF. The nucleotide sequence is TGTGCCAGCAGCCAAGATATGGGCCGGGAGAACTCCTACGAGCAGTACTTC. This sequence uses TRBV14 and TRBJ2-7; the best D guess is TRBD2, with 6 bases matching. CDR1 and CDR2 (SGHDN, FVKESK) derive from the germline V gene. Reading from cysteine to phenylalanine, the CDR3 counts 17 amino acids. The only DNA kept is the CDR3, 51 bases in frame from the first base. Trimming at the junction amounts to 0 bases on V and 0 bases on J, and the germline ends lie 15 bases apart.